These 2 T cell receptor beta chains originate from one sample sequenced in a study of response to subunit inactivated influenza vaccine. Each CDR3 protein is one row after TCRdb ran MiXCR on the RT-PCR reads. Found here are about 780,000 distinct CDR3 sequences, around 20% of them singletons; the top ten hold 9.5% to 13%. Sequenced here: PBMCs from blood, sampled roughly 5 days after vaccination. All receptors derive from a man aged 45 to 65 who received an inactivated influenza vaccine.

This clonotype was seen repeatedly, ten times or more. J is TRBJ2-1 and V is TRBV5-1, with D tentatively TRBD1 or TRBD2 (7 bases each). Trimming took 4 bases from V and 5 from J, leaving 13 bases between them. Germline CDR1 and CDR2: SGHRS and YFSETQ. CDR3 length equals 14 residues. This chain's CDR3 is CASSGGDRNNEQFF. The CDR3 nucleotides read TGCGCCAGCAGCGGGGGGGACAGAAACAATGAGCAGTTCTTC.

In this sample, this clonotype turned up many times. This sequence joins TRBV20-1 and TRBJ2-3, with D hard to call. The V end was cut by 6 bases, the J end by 1 base, with 11 bases between. Germline CDR1 and CDR2: DFQATT and SNEGSKA (reference sequence). This CDR3 has 13 amino acids. The CDR3 loop reads CSARGAGTDTQYF. The CDR3 region has the DNA TGCAGTGCCCGAGGCGCGGGCACAGATACGCAGTATTTT.